These 26 T cell receptor beta chains were all obtained from the same sample, sequenced in a study of T cells expressing NK-cell markers. From the 5' RACE reads, TCRdb lists one entry per CDR3 protein and no DNA. This table lists about 390,000 distinct CDR3 sequences. The sample consisted of blood T cells: a sorted CD56 or NKG2C T cell subset, CD4+ or CD8+ T cells, or bulk PBMC T cells (not recorded which). These receptors all come from a woman in her fifties or sixties in good health.

The chain uses TRBV12-3 or TRBV12-4 and TRBJ2-7; TCRdb designates TRBD2, a call that cannot be tested without DNA. The CDR3 sequence is 15 residues long. CDR3 sequence reads: CASRTSGRDRNEQYF.

V gene TRBV6-2 or TRBV6-3 combines with J gene TRBJ1-3. Germline V gives CDR1 MNHEY, CDR2 SVGEGT. The CDR3 is 13 residues long. The CDR3 loop reads CASLRNSGNTIYF.

The gene calls are TRBV12-3 or TRBV12-4 and TRBJ2-1; TCRdb returns TRBD1, unconfirmable since there is no DNA. This CDR3 region has 12 residues. CDR3 in amino acids: CASTPTGVEQFF.

This sequence joins TRBV7-9 and TRBJ2-2. Germline-derived CDR1 and CDR2 are SEHNR and FQNEAQ (reference sequence). This CDR3 contains 13 residues. The CDR3 is CASGILNTGELFF.

The chain joins TRBV10-3 to TRBJ2-1; absent DNA, TCRdb's TRBD2 call cannot be checked. The CDR3 is 14 residues long. The germline V gene has CDR1 ENHRY and CDR2 SYGVKD. This CDR3 is CAISAGDAYNEQFF.

The gene calls are TRBV2 and TRBJ2-1; TCRdb proposes TRBD1, but this gene call is untestable without DNA. Germline lookup yields CDR1 SNHLY and CDR2 FYNNEI. This CDR3 comprises 20 residues. This CDR3 is CASSGRPTPGLASSYNEQFF.

This rearrangement joins TRBV11-2 to TRBJ2-3; TCRdb reports TRBD2, a call that lacks DNA to check it against. Germline loops: CDR1 SGHAT, CDR2 FQNNGV. The CDR3 runs to 14 residues. CDR3 region: CASSSLMGGYTQYF.

This chain connects TRBV28 to TRBJ1-4; TCRdb's D call, TRBD1, is unchecked because there is no DNA. Germline V CDR1 and CDR2: MDHEN, SYDVKM. The CDR3 extends over 15 amino acids. CDR3: CASSDLRGSNEKLFF.

The J gene is TRBJ1-2, the V gene TRBV30. Germline V gives CDR1 GTSNPN, CDR2 SVGIG (reference sequence). The length of the CDR3 is 15 residues. CDR3: CAWSVGVSRNYGYTF.

The chain has TRBV10-3 and TRBJ1-1. This CDR3 comprises 12 residues. Germline V gene sequence: CDR1 ENHRY, CDR2 SYGVKD. The CDR3: CAINSPGGQAFF.

J is TRBJ2-1 and V is TRBV29-1. Germline values: CDR1 SQVTM, CDR2 ANQGSEA. The CDR3 spans 14 residues. This CDR3 reads CSGRLLSSYNEQFF.

The chain is built from TRBV20-1 and TRBJ1-6. CDR1 and CDR2 (germline): DFQATT, SNEGSKA (reference sequence). The CDR3 runs 12 residues. The CDR3 protein is CSAKKGQSPLHF.

J is TRBJ2-5 and V is TRBV7-9; TCRdb's D call of TRBD2 is untestable without DNA. Germline CDR1 reads SEHNR; CDR2 reads FQNEAQ (reference sequence). The CDR3 consists of 14 residues. The CDR3 protein is CASSPEEGRETQYF.

This chain links TRBV15 with TRBJ2-7. The CDR3 length is 13 residues. Germline assignment: CDR1 LNHNV and CDR2 YYDKDF (reference sequence). The CDR3 sequence: CATQTGKAYEQYF.

The chain recombines TRBV7-2 with TRBJ2-1; TCRdb picks TRBD2, but there is no DNA to check that call. The germline gives CDR1 SGHTA, CDR2 FQGNSA. The CDR3 totals 18 residues. The chain's CDR3 is CASSHPFGAGAAYNEQFF.

This chain connects TRBV12-3 or TRBV12-4 to TRBJ2-2; as DNA is missing, the TRBD2 call by TCRdb cannot be tested. The CDR3 runs 15 residues. The CDR3: CASRVNRPGAGELFF.

V usage is TRBV20-1 and J usage is TRBJ2-5; TCRdb's D call of TRBD2 is untestable without DNA. Germline V lookup: CDR1 DFQATT, CDR2 SNEGSKA (reference sequence). CDR3 length: 13 residues. The CDR3 reads CSATRGYGETQYF.

J is TRBJ2-6 and V is TRBV11-2; TCRdb picks TRBD1, but there is no DNA to check that call. CDR3 length equals 18 residues. Germline V CDR1 and CDR2: SGHAT, FQNNGV. The CDR3 region is CASSLGAGVVSGANVLTF. Full variable domain (rest looked up from reference TRBV11-2 and TRBJ2-6): EAGVAQSPRYKIIEKRQSVAFWCNPISGHATLYWYQQILGQGPKLLIQFQNNGVVDDSQLPKDRFSAERLKGVDSTLKIQPAKLEDSAVYLCASSLGAGVVSGANVLTFGAGSRLTVL.

This chain uses TRBV7-9 with TRBJ1-5. CDR3 length equals 12 residues. CDR1 is SEHNR and CDR2 is FQNEAQ in the germline V gene (reference sequence). The chain's CDR3 is CASSDDWEPQHF. Full variable domain (rest looked up from reference TRBV7-9 and TRBJ1-5): DTGVSQNPRHKITKRGQNVTFRCDPISEHNRLYWYRQTLGQGPEFLTYFQNEAQLEKSRLLSDRFSAERPKGSFSTLEIQRTEQGDSAMYLCASSDDWEPQHFGDGTRLSIL.

CDR3 region: CATSSGTFYNEQFF. The rearrangement links TRBV15 to TRBJ2-1; the D gene TCRdb calls, TRBD1, cannot be checked with no DNA. The CDR3 loop spans 14 amino acids. The germline CDR1 and CDR2 sequences are LNHNV and YYDKDF (reference sequence).

The chain couples TRBV4-2 to TRBJ2-3; TCRdb reports TRBD1, a call that lacks DNA to check it against. The CDR3 is 15 residues long. Germline-derived CDR1 and CDR2 are LGHNA and YNFKEQ. CDR3 protein: CASSQGAGGTDTQYF.

The chain couples TRBV29-1 to TRBJ2-5; TCRdb names TRBD2, which stays unverified in the absence of DNA. The CDR3 sequence is 16 residues long. CDR1 is SQVTM, CDR2 ANQGSEA, per germline. The CDR3: CSVEGGPAGVSETQYF.

The V and J genes are TRBV6-6 and TRBJ1-3; absent DNA, TCRdb's TRBD1 call cannot be checked. The CDR3 totals 16 residues. Germline V gene lookup returns CDR1 MNHNY and CDR2 SVGAGI (reference sequence). The CDR3 sequence is CASSYSMDRLRNTIYF.

The chain couples TRBV7-2 to TRBJ2-7; TCRdb returns TRBD1, unconfirmable since there is no DNA. The germline V gene has CDR1 SGHTA and CDR2 FQGNSA. This CDR3 contains 15 residues. The CDR3 sequence is CASSLGGDGLLEQYF.

V usage is TRBV10-3 and J usage is TRBJ2-1; absent DNA, TCRdb's TRBD2 call cannot be checked. Per the germline V gene, CDR1 is ENHRY and CDR2 is SYGVKD. The CDR3 contains 14 residues. The CDR3 loop is CATTSEDLGNEQFF.

V gene TRBV20-1 combines with J gene TRBJ2-3; with no DNA, the TCRdb D assignment of TRBD1 cannot be verified. This CDR3 spans 13 amino acids. Germline assignment: CDR1 DFQATT and CDR2 SNEGSKA (reference sequence). CDR3 residues: CSASGRSTDTQYF.